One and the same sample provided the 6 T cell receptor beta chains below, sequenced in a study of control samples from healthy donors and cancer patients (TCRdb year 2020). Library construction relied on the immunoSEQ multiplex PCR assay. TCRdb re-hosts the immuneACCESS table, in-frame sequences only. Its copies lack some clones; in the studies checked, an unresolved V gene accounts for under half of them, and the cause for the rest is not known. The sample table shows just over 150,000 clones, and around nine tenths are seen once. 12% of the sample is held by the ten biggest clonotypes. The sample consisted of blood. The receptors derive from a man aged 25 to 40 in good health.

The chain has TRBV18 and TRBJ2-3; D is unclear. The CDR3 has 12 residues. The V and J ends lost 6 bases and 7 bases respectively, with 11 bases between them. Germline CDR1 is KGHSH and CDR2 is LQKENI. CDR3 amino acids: CASSPDIYTQYF. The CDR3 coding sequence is TGTGCCAGCTCCCCCGACATTTATACGCAGTATTTT.

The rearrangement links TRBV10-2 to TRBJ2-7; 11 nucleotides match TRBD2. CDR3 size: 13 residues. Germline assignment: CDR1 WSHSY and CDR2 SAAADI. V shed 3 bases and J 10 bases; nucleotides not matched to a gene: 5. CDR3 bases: TGCGCCAGCAGTGATTTACTAGCGGGGGTCCAGTACTTC. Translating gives CASSDLLAGVQYF.

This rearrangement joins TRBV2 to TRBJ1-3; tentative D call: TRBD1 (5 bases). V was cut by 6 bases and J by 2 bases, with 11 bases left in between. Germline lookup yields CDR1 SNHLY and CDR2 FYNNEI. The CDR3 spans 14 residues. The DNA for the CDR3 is TGTGCCAGCAGACCGACAGCAACTGGAAACACCATATATTTT. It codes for CASRPTATGNTIYF. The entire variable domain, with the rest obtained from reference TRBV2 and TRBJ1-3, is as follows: EPEVTQTPSHQVTQMGQEVILRCVPISNHLYFYWYRQILGQKVEFLVSFYNNEISEKSEIFDDQFSVERPDGSNFTLKIRSTKLEDSAMYFCASRPTATGNTIYFGEGSWLTVV.

The CDR3 here is CASRTTGGNEQYF. The CDR3 nucleotides are TGTGCCAGCAGGACGACAGGGGGCAACGAGCAGTACTTC. The rearrangement joins TRBV7-8 to TRBJ2-7, with 10 bases lining up with TRBD1. The CDR3 has 13 amino acids. Germline-derived CDR1 and CDR2 are SGHVS and FQNEAQ. J was trimmed by 5 bases and V by 6 bases; bases with no gene match: 4.

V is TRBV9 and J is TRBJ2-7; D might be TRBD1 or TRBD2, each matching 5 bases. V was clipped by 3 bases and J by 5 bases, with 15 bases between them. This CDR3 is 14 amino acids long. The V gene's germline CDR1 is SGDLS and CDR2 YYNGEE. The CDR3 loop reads CASSAEGLGNEQYF. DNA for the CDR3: TGTGCCAGCAGCGCCGAGGGGTTAGGAAACGAGCAGTACTTC.

The CDR3 DNA reads TGTGCCAGCAGCAAAGGGGGTAAGGACACTGAAGCTTTCTTT. Its translation: CASSKGGKDTEAFF. The chain combines TRBV28 with TRBJ1-1, with TRBD1 as a possible D gene (6 bases). Trimming stripped 6 bases from V and 3 bases from J, with 14 bases between. This CDR3 comprises 14 residues. In germline, CDR1 is MDHEN, CDR2 SYDVKM.